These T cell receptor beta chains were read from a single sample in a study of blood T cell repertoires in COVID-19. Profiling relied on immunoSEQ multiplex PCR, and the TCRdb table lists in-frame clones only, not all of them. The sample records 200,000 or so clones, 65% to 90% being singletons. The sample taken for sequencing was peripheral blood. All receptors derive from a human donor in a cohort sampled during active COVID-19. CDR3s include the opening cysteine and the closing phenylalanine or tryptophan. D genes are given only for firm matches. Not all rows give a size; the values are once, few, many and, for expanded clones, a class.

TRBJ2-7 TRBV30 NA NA TGTGCCTTCCCGGGACAAACCTACGAGCAGTACTTC CAFPGQTYEQYF
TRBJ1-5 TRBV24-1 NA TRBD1 TGTGCCACCTCGACAGGGGCGAATCAGCCCCAGCATTTT CATSTGANQPQHF
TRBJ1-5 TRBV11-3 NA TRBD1 TGTGCCAGCAGCTACCCTAGGTTGGCAGGGGGCTTTCAGCCCCAGCATTTT CASSYPRLAGGFQPQHF
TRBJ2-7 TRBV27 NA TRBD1 TGTGCCAGCAGGGGGGACAGGGGGTACGAGCAGTACTTC CASRGDRGYEQYF
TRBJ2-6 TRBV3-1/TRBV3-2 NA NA TGTGCCAGCAGCCCCCGATATTACAGTAACTCTGGGGCCAACGTCCTGACTTTC CASSPRYYSNSGANVLTF
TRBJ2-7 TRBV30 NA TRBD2 TGTGCCTGGAGCCGTCCCGGGACTAGCGGGAGTCGGTCCTACGAGCAGTACTTC CAWSRPGTSGSRSYEQYF
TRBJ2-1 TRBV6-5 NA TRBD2 TGTGCCACACTCCCGGGACTAGCGTTGTACAATGAGCAGTTCTTC CATLPGLALYNEQFF
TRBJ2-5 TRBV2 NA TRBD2 TGTGCCAGCAGCCCTAGCGGGTGGGAGACCCAGTACTTC CASSPSGWETQYF
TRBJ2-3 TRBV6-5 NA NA TGTGCCAGCAGCAGGACACAGGCGGATACGCAGTATTTT CASSRTQADTQYF
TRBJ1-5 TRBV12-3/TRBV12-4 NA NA TGTGCCAGCAGTTTAGGCCGCCAGGGGCCCCAGCATTTT CASSLGRQGPQHF
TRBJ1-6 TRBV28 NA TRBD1 TGTGCCAGCAGTTTTCTTAGGACAGGGCGCAATTCACCCCTCCACTTT CASSFLRTGRNSPLHF
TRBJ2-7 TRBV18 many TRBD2 TGTGCCAGTAAAACGGGAGGGGTCGAGCAGTACTTC CASKTGGVEQYF
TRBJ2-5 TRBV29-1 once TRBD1 TGCAGCGGGGGGACAGGGTCGGCGGAGACCCAGTACTTC CSGGTGSAETQYF
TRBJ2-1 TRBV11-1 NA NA TGTGCCAGCAGCTATACTAGTAAAGGGACCTACAATGAGCAGTTCTTC CASSYTSKGTYNEQFF
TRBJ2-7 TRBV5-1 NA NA TGCGCCAGCAGCTTGGAGCGCGGGAACTACGAGCAGTACTTC CASSLERGNYEQYF
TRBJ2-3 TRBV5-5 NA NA TGTGCCAGCAGCTTCCCCGGTAGCACAGATACGCAGTATTTT CASSFPGSTDTQYF
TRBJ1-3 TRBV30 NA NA TGTGCCTGGAGTGTTAAGCGACCGCTTTCTGGAAACACCATATATTTT CAWSVKRPLSGNTIYF
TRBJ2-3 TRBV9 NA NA TGTGCCAGCAGCGTACCCCCCAGAGATACGCAGTATTTT CASSVPPRDTQYF
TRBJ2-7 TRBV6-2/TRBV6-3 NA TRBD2 TGTGCCAGCAGTTACTTTCCTAGCGGGACCTACGAGCAGTACTTC CASSYFPSGTYEQYF
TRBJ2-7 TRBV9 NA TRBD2 TGTGCCAGCAGCCGAACGGGAGGGCGGTACGAGCAGTACTTC CASSRTGGRYEQYF
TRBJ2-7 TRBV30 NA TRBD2 TGTGCCTGGAGACTAGCGGGTCTATCCTACGAGCAGTACTTC CAWRLAGLSYEQYF
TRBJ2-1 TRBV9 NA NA TGTGCCAGCAGCGTAGAGACAGCTACCAATGAGCAGTTCTTC CASSVETATNEQFF
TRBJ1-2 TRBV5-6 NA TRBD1 TGTGCCAGCAGCTTGGTGGACAGGGCGGACTATGGCTACACCTTC CASSLVDRADYGYTF
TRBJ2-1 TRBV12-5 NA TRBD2 TGTGCTAGTGGGAGCGGGAGGACCACCTACAATGAGCAGTTCTTC CASGSGRTTYNEQFF
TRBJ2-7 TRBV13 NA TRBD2 TGTGCCAGCAGCGGCCGTAGCGGGAGGATTCTGGACGAGCAGTACTTC CASSGRSGRILDEQYF
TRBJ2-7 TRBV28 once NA TGTGCCAGCAGTTTATTTAGTCGCTACGAGCAGTACTTC CASSLFSRYEQYF
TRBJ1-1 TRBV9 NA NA TGTGCCAGCAGCCCCGCGCTTGACTCTGAAGCTTTCTTT CASSPALDSEAFF
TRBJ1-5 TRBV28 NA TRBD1 TGTGCCAGCAGCCCTGGGACAGCGAATCAGCCCCAGCATTTT CASSPGTANQPQHF
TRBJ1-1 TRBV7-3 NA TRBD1 TGTGCCAGCAGCTTAGACAGGGGGAACACTGAAGCTTTCTTT CASSLDRGNTEAFF
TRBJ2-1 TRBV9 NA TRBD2 TGTGCCAGCAGCGTTCAGGGTAGGGGACTAGCGGGAGGCCCCTACAATGAGCAGTTCTTC CASSVQGRGLAGGPYNEQFF
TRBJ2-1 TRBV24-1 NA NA TGTGCCACCAGTGATTCCACGGACTTTTCCTACAATGAGCAGTTCTTC CATSDSTDFSYNEQFF
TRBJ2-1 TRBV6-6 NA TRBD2 TGTGCCAGCAGTTACTCAAAACTAGCGGTATACAATGAGCAGTTCTTC CASSYSKLAVYNEQFF
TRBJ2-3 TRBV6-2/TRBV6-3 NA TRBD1 TGTGCCAGCAGTTACTTCGGACAGGGGTGGGATACGCAGTATTTT CASSYFGQGWDTQYF
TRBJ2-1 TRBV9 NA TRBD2 TGTGCCAGCAGCCCGGGACTAGCGCAGCACAATGAGCAGTTCTTC CASSPGLAQHNEQFF
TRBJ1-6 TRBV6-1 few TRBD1 TGTGCCAGCAGTGAATTTGGAGGGGGCAGGAATTCACCCCTCCACTTT CASSEFGGGRNSPLHF
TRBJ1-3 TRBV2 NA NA TGTGCCAGCAGTGCTAGTTCCCATCTTCGGAACACCATATATTTT CASSASSHLRNTIYF
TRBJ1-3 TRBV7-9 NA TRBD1 TGTGCCAGCAGGCCCCCAGGGGGTGGAAACACCATATATTTT CASRPPGGGNTIYF
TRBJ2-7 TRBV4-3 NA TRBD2 TGCGCCAGCTTCCTCTCGGGCGGGAGGGATGAAGACTACGAGCAGTACTTC CASFLSGGRDEDYEQYF
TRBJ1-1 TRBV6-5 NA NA TGTGCCAGCAGTTACATCGGGATGGCTTTCTTT CASSYIGMAFF
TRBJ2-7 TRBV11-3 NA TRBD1 TGTGCCAGCAGCTCCATGACAGGGAACGAGCAGTACTTC CASSSMTGNEQYF
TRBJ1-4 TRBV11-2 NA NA TGTGCCAGCAGCCCCGGGATAGGGGAGGTTGAAAAACTGTTTTTT CASSPGIGEVEKLFF
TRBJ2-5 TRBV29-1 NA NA TGCAGCGTTACTCGGAGCCAAGAGACCCAGTACTTC CSVTRSQETQYF
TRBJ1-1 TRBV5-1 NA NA TGCGCCAGCAGCTTGGACGGTTCGAACACTGAAGCTTTCTTT CASSLDGSNTEAFF
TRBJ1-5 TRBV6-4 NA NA TGTGCCAGGGCAGGGCGCAATCAGCCCCAGCATTTT CARAGRNQPQHF
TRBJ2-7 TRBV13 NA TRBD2 TGTGCCAGCAGCTTAGGCCTAGGGCTAGCGGCTCCCTACGAGCAGTACTTC CASSLGLGLAAPYEQYF
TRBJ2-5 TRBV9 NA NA TGTGCCAGCAGCCCCCGACAGACAGGCATCCAAGAGACCCAGTACTTC CASSPRQTGIQETQYF
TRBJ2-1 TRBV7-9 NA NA TGTGCCAGCAGCTTATCAGGCGGGACTGAGCAGTTCTTC CASSLSGGTEQFF
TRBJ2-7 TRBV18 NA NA TGTGCCAGCTCACCAGTGAACCGGGGATGGGTCTACGAGCAGTACTTC CASSPVNRGWVYEQYF
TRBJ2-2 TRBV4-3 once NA TGCGCCAGCAGCCATGTGCCGGGACAACCGAACACCGGGGAGCTGTTTTTT CASSHVPGQPNTGELFF
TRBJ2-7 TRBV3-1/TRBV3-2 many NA TGTGCCAGCAGCCAAGAGGAACAGATGTACGAGCAGTACTTC CASSQEEQMYEQYF
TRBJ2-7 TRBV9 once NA TGTGCCAGCAGCGTTGACGGGACAACCTACGAGCAGTACTTC CASSVDGTTYEQYF
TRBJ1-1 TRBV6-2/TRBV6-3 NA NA TGTGCCAGCAGTGAGAGACAGTTGAACACTGAAGCTTTCTTT CASSERQLNTEAFF
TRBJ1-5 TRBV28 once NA TGTGCCAGCAGTTTATCCGGTAGCAATCAGCCCCAGCATTTT CASSLSGSNQPQHF
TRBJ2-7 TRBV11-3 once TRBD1 TGTGCCAGCAGCACCCTGACAGGGGGCGTCGACGAGCAGTACTTC CASSTLTGGVDEQYF
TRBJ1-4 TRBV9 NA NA TGTGCCAGCAGCGTAACAGGATATAATGAAAAACTGTTTTTT CASSVTGYNEKLFF
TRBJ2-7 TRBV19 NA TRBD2 TGTGCCAGTAAATCGGCGGGAGGCCCCTACGAGCAGTACTTC CASKSAGGPYEQYF
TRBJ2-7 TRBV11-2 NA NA TGTGCCACCGGAGGGCACAGATCCTACGAGCAGTACTTC CATGGHRSYEQYF
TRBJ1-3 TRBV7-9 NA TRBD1 TGTGCCAGCAGCTTAGGGACAGGGTTTGGAAACACCATATATTTT CASSLGTGFGNTIYF
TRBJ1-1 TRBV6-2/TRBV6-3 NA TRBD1 TGTGCCAGCAGTTACCTAACAGGGGGCACTGAAGCTTTCTTT CASSYLTGGTEAFF
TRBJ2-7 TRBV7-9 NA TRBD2 TGTGCCACTAGCGGGTTGGGCCTGCAGCAGTACTTC CATSGLGLQQYF